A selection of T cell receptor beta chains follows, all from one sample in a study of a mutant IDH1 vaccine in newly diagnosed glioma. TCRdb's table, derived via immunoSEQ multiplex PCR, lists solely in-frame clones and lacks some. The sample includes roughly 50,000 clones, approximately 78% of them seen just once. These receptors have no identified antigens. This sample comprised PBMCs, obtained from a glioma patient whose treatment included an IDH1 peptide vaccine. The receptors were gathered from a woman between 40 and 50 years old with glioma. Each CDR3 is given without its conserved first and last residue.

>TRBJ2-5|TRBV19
ASTQRGLAGEETQY
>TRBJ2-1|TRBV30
AWSVHDSYNEQF
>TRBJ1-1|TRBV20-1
SAPGVTEAF
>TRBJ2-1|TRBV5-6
ASSLPDRVLNEQF
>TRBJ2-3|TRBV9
ASSVVEADTQY
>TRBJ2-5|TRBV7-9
ASSLNKETQY
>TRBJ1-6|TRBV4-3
ASSQGRGMPLH
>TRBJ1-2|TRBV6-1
ASSAIGGRSDYGYT
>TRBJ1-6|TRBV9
ASSVGQSYNSPLH
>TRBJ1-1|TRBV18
ASSPPGGKNLNTEAF
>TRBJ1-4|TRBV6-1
ASSELLPGEKLF
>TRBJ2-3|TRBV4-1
ASSQVDMGFSTDTQY
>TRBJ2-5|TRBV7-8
ASSPVLWRGETQY
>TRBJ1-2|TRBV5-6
ASSFQQGASGYT
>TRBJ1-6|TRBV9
ASSVGRMNSPLH
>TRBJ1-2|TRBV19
ASSIDPGELRGYT
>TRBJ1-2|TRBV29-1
SVLTGDYGYT
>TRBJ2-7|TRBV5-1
ASSSGQGIAYEQY
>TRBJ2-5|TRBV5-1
ASFLGGQETQY
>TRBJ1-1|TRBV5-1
ASSKTGGMMMNTEAF
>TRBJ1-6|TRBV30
AWSTTGSGSPLH
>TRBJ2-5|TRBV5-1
ASRKLAVPGETQY